This TCR beta chain is drawn from a study of beta chain features in type 1 diabetes. Looking at the study overall: All of the samples together had 107,917,701 sorted cells examined.

Points on this clone: The antigen is undetermined.

Points from the study as a whole: For Type 1 diabetes patients, all four CD4+ subsets carried TCRB CDR3s that were moderately but significantly shorter.

All of the isolated RNA was reverse transcribed, so expressed TCRB transcripts were sequenced. Clones were sequenced by immunoSEQ multiplex PCR, and TCRdb holds only the in-frame ones, with some missing. This sample has 500,000 to 650,000 clones; about an eighth occur once, and the top ten carry around 0.12%. V dropped 3 bases and J dropped 1 base, with 12 bases sitting between them. The length of the CDR3 is 14 residues. Germline assignment: CDR1 GTSNPN and CDR2 SVGIG (reference sequence). This receptor was obtained from a young man with type 1 diabetes. The sequenced sample was naive CD4+ T cells from blood. The gene calls are TRBV30 and TRBJ2-5; D is possibly TRBD1 or TRBD2 (5 bases each). CDR3 in DNA: TGTGCCTGGAGCAGGGCTAGCTTCCAAGAGACCCAGTACTTC. Protein sequence: CAWSRASFQETQYF.